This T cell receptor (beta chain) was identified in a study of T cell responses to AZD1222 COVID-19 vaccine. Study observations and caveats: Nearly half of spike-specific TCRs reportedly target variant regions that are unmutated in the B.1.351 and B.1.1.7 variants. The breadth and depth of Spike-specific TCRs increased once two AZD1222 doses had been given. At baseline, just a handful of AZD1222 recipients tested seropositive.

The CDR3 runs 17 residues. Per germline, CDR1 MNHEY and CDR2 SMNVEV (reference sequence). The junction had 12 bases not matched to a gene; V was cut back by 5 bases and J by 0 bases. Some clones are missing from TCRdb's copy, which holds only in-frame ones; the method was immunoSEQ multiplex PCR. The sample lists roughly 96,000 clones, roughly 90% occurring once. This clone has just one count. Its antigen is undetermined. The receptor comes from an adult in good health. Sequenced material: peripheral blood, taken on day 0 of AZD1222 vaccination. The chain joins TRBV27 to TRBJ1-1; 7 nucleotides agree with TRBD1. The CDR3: CASSIDRVRPMNTEAFF. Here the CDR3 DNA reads TGTGCCAGCAGTATAGACAGGGTGAGGCCCATGAACACTGAAGCTTTCTTT.